The present T cell receptor beta chain was sequenced within a study of shared clonotypes between healthy human individuals (dated by TCRdb to the early 2020s). Broadly, across the study: A few men and a couple of women, aged 18 to 49 years, made up the cohort. To increase sequencing depth and limit assay-specific biases, TCR repertoire library preparation and sequencing were carried out by different laboratories using diverse techniques. For each donor, three plates each were used for CD4 naive and CD4 memory, two plates were used for CD8 naive, and one plate was used for CD8 memory. Leukapheresis yielded between about 0.9 and 10 billion PBMCs per donor. Blood TCR repertoires of about five healthy adults were deeply sequenced to estimate repertoire size and the extent of clonotype sharing between individuals. The investigation overall reported the following: Pairwise subsampling indicated that sequencing depth was expected to affect the degree of clonotype sharing among donors. Compared with non-shared clonotypes, clonotypes shared by all four sorted-subset donors had higher generation probabilities. The genetic and exposure-history diversity represented was limited by the small number of donors. Approximately 5% of naive CD4, 3.5% of naive CD8, about 2.4% of memory CD4, and roughly 0.4% of memory CD8 clonotypes were shared across several donors. Larger estimated clonotype richness was generally found for naive subsets than for memory subsets. Sampling was restricted to blood, and TCR repertoires in tissues likely differ from the TCR repertoires found in blood. Incomplete sequencing was indicated by rarefaction of sorted-subset datasets, despite the large sequencing depth.

Using the deep immunoSEQ assay, TCR CDR3 regions were amplified from genomic DNA by multiplex PCR. For each cell subset, the extracted genomic DNA was distributed evenly across all wells of several immunoSEQ 96-well plates, and each plate served as one replicate. Each replicate PCR for sorted subsets received about 180 ng genomic DNA, equal to 28,000 or so T cell genomes. Purified libraries were quantified with a Qubit 3.0 fluorometer, sized on a Bioanalyzer 2100, and re-quantified with the KAPA Library Quantification kit. A separate single-read 150-cycle Illumina NextSeq 550 flow cell was used to sequence each immunoSEQ 96-well plate. The study's processing was this. Because the immunoSEQ output included only junctional sequences and no quality scores, the filtering could not be the same as the filtering used for full-length reads. To assign V/J genes and CDR3, sequences were annotated against IMGT germline references using PyIR, a Python wrapper for IgBLAST v1.9. Any read was removed if the V/J assignment was weak (E-value above 1e-6), the CDR3 was missing, or the read contained stop codons, out-of-frame junctions, or ambiguous translated residues. V3J clonotypes were defined as sequences sharing an identical inferred V gene, J gene, and CDR3 amino acid sequence. Percentage overlap between repertoires was computed as shared unique clonotypes divided by the size of the smaller repertoire. Richness of each repertoire was evaluated using RTK rarefaction, the Chao1 estimator, and Recon v2.1 estimates of unobserved clonotypes. For all TCRbeta clonotypes obtained by the gDNA method from a few donors, generation probabilities were computed with OLGA. The immuneACCESS repertoire file appears here via TCRdb, limited to in-frame rearrangements. These files lack a portion of the clones; in checked studies, under half of the deficit traces to unresolved V genes, and the cause of the others is not known. The V and J calls and the clone size are those of that table, but D and trimming were determined from the DNA. This sample holds roughly 2.4 million clones; 90% to 96% were observed only once. In total, the top ten clones hold approximately 0.13% of the sample.

Donors were healthy HIV-negative adults with no recently reported acute infections or vaccinations. All donors were Caucasian adults living in Nashville, Tennessee, USA. CD4+ T cells were enriched through magnetic negative selection, after which naive cells were positively selected on CD45RA and the remaining negative fraction served as the memory subset. Blood was collected by leukapheresis, and PBMCs were isolated by Ficoll-Histopaque density gradient centrifugation and then cryopreserved in liquid nitrogen vapor phase. Purity and quantity of every magnetically sorted T cell population were checked by analytical flow cytometry. From each sorted fraction, genomic DNA was isolated and quantified by UV absorbance on a Nanodrop 2000c. The count of this clone is one. Its specific antigen is unknown. Nothing much larger sits one base from this clone, and base qualities are not available. Sequenced: naive CD4+ T cells sorted from blood. The cell subset or site label for this specimen denotes: CD45RA+ positively selected. The sequence derives from a man aged 18 to 29 in good health.

The DNA sequence is TGTGCCATCAGTCAAACAGGGGGCGTTTCCACAGATACGCAGTATTTT. The encoded protein is CAISQTGGVSTDTQYF. The rearrangement combines TRBV10-3 with TRBJ2-3, with TRBD1 identical over 9 junction bases. Here V drops 5 bases and J drops 2 bases, and the junction holds 8 bases not matched to any gene. CDR1 ENHRY and CDR2 SYGVKD were looked up in the germline V gene. The CDR3 numbers 16 residues from cysteine through phenylalanine. Only the CDR3 DNA is retained, 48 bases long and in frame from the first base.